This T cell receptor (beta chain) was documented in a study of blood T cells in healthy people across ages. Broader study findings: Age brought a roughly linear fall in TCR beta diversity measured per million T cells.

Germline trimming cut 7 bases from V and 2 bases from J; bases unmatched to any gene: 7. This CDR3 has 14 amino acids. Looked up from germline, CDR1 is LGHDT and CDR2 is YNNKEL (reference sequence). Then a second PCR, running about 6 to 12 cycles, was carried out with a sample-barcoded 5' primer and a J-beta primer mix. TCRdb reprocessed the 5' RACE reads via MiXCR and lists one record per CDR3 protein. The data contain about 760,000 distinct CDR3 sequences, just under 25% of them singletons. This clonotype was seen more than once but under ten times. Its antigen remains unknown. These data also featured in a second study, about T cells of mothers and their children. That paper notes: Slightly higher overlap, not significant, was seen in related mother-child pairs than in unrelated pairs.

The rearrangement links TRBV3-1 to TRBJ2-5, with 7 bases that match TRBD2. This receptor was identified in a boy under 18 in good health. The sample taken for sequencing was blood. The CDR3: CASTLSGAQETQYF. Here the CDR3 DNA reads TGTGCCAGCACGCTCAGCGGGGCTCAAGAGACCCAGTACTTC.